The 25 T cell receptor beta chains below come from one sample, sequenced in a study of shared clonotypes between healthy human individuals. The repertoire was sequenced with immunoSEQ multiplex PCR; TCRdb's copy has only in-frame clones and lacks some. Of almost 700,000 clones listed, 92% are singletons. In the naive CD8 group, cells lacked CD45RO and were positively selected for CCR7, so terminally differentiated effector memory CD45RA+ cells were left out. Sample: naive CD8+ T cells sorted from blood. The receptors were sampled from a man under 40 in good health.

The chain uses TRBV20-1 and TRBJ2-1; D not resolved. CDR3 length equals 10 residues. Germline CDR1 DFQATT, CDR2 SNEGSKA (reference sequence). V lost 6 bases and J lost 7, with 7 bases in between. The CDR3 DNA reads TGCAGTGCACCTTCGAATGAGCAGTTCTTC. Translating gives CSAPSNEQFF.

The rearrangement joins TRBV19 to TRBJ2-1, with D tentatively TRBD2 (6 bases). V was clipped by 0 bases and J by 0 bases, with 12 bases between them. The germline V gene has CDR1 LNHDA and CDR2 SQIVND (reference sequence). CDR3 length equals 17 residues. Written as DNA, the CDR3 is TGTGCCAGTAGTATAGATTGGTACGGGAGCTCCTACAATGAGCAGTTCTTC. Residues: CASSIDWYGSSYNEQFF.

This chain uses TRBV11-2 with TRBJ2-7; D is uncertain. From germline, CDR1 is SGHAT and CDR2 FQNNGV. This CDR3 has 14 residues. Trimming shortened V by 0 bases and J by 1 base, and 7 bases separated the two germline ends. The CDR3 here is CASSLDWISYEQYF. The CDR3 DNA is TGTGCCAGCAGCTTAGACTGGATTTCCTACGAGCAGTACTTC.

This clone has a single count. The chain employs TRBV6-6 and TRBJ2-7; weak D call: TRBD2 (6 bases). The CDR3 sequence is 13 residues long. Germline V gene lookup returns CDR1 MNHNY and CDR2 SVGAGI (reference sequence). The germline V and J ends were trimmed by 5 bases and 3 bases, with 11 bases remaining between them. Here the CDR3 reads CASSRTGDYEQYF. CDR3 nucleotide sequence: TGTGCCAGCAGTCGGACGGGGGACTACGAGCAGTACTTC.

The V and J genes are TRBV21-1 and TRBJ2-7; the table's D call, TRBD2, has no DNA check behind it. TRBV21-1 is deemed a pseudogene. The CDR3 extends over 11 amino acids. CDR3 amino acids: CAGERQYEQYF. CDR3 nucleotide sequence: TGTGCCGGCGAGCGCCAATACGAGCAGTACTTC.

This sequence joins TRBV5-1 and TRBJ2-1; 12 bases map to TRBD2. V shed 4 bases, J shed 3 bases, and the junction held 5 bases outside the gene matches. CDR1 SGHRS and CDR2 YFSETQ come from the germline V gene. The CDR3 contains 16 residues. CDR3 protein: CASSLLAGGGYNEQFF. CDR3 nucleotide sequence: TGCGCCAGCAGCCTACTAGCGGGAGGCGGCTACAATGAGCAGTTCTTC.

The genes are TRBV11-3 and TRBJ2-3; 7 nucleotides agree with TRBD1. Germline lookup yields CDR1 SGHNT and CDR2 YENEEA. The CDR3 covers 13 residues. V lost 5 bases to trimming and J lost 4 bases; unmatched junction nucleotides: 3. The CDR3 here is CASSDGQADTQYF. The CDR3 coding sequence is TGTGCCAGCAGCGACGGACAGGCAGATACGCAGTATTTT.

CDR3 region: CASSLVTSGRNEQFF. The CDR3 region has the DNA TGTGCCAGCAGCTTAGTAACTAGTGGTCGCAATGAGCAGTTCTTC. The chain couples TRBV11-2 to TRBJ2-1; D might be TRBD2 (5 bases). This CDR3 region has 15 residues. V gave up 1 base and J gave up 6 bases, with 13 bases separating them. Germline V gene lookup returns CDR1 SGHAT and CDR2 FQNNGV.

The rearrangement joins TRBV6-5 to TRBJ2-7; D is uncertain. Germline CDR1 reads MNHEY; CDR2 reads SVGAGI. CDR3 length equals 11 residues. V lost 10 bases to trimming and J lost 1 base, with 8 bases between them. CDR3 region: CATKKSYEQYF. As DNA, the CDR3 is TGTGCCACCAAGAAATCCTACGAGCAGTACTTC.

The V and J genes are TRBV10-3 and TRBJ2-1; 10 bases are a match to TRBD1. V shed 3 bases and J 9 bases; nucleotides not matched to a gene: 11. The CDR3 extends over 16 amino acids. Germline loops: CDR1 ENHRY, CDR2 SYGVKD. The CDR3 sequence: CAISDSPDRGPGEQFF. CDR3 sequence (DNA): TGTGCCATCAGTGACTCACCCGACAGGGGGCCGGGTGAGCAGTTCTTC.

The chain couples TRBV7-9 to TRBJ1-1, with D perhaps TRBD1 (6 bases). Trimming stripped 6 bases from V and 4 bases from J, with 24 bases between. The CDR3 length is 17 residues. Looked up from germline, CDR1 is SEHNR and CDR2 is FQNEAQ (reference sequence). CDR3 nucleotide sequence: TGTGCCAGCAGACCGGGGACACCCTCTAGTGCCCCCACTGAAGCTTTCTTT. Amino acids: CASRPGTPSSAPTEAFF.

This chain uses TRBV7-2 with TRBJ2-1; the D gene is possibly TRBD2 (6 bases). Germline V gene lookup returns CDR1 SGHTA and CDR2 FQGNSA. CDR3 length: 16 residues. V was pared by 5 bases and J by 0 bases, with 14 bases between. In nucleotides, the CDR3 is TGTGCCAGCAGCACTAGCCGGGATTACTCCTACAATGAGCAGTTCTTC. This translates into CASSTSRDYSYNEQFF.

CDR3 loop: CASSPGNNQPQHF. CDR3 coding DNA: TGTGCCAGCAGTCCAGGGAACAATCAGCCCCAGCATTTT. The chain couples TRBV6-1 to TRBJ1-5; a weak D match, TRBD1 (5 bases). The CDR3 is made up of 13 amino acids. CDR1 and CDR2 from the germline V gene are MNHNS and SASEGT. V was shortened by 5 bases and J by 3 bases, with 8 bases between the two germline ends.

V gene TRBV10-1 combines with J gene TRBJ2-1, with a possible D match to TRBD2 (5 bases). This CDR3 spans 14 amino acids. Germline CDR1 is WNHNN and CDR2 is SYGVQD (reference sequence). V was shortened by 6 bases and J by 4 bases, with 13 bases between the two germline ends. CDR3: CASSGEGYYNEQFF. As DNA, the CDR3 is TGCGCCAGCAGCGGAGAGGGCTATTACAATGAGCAGTTCTTC.

V gene TRBV30 combines with J gene TRBJ1-1; maybe TRBD1 (5 bases). The CDR3 has 12 amino acids. V dropped 3 bases and J dropped 3 bases, with 8 bases sitting between them. Germline V gene lookup returns CDR1 GTSNPN and CDR2 SVGIG (reference sequence). The CDR3 DNA reads TGTGCCTGGAGGGGCAGGGACACTGAAGCTTTCTTT. Its protein product is CAWRGRDTEAFF.

The chain couples TRBV29-1 to TRBJ2-3; TRBD2 matches 7 bases. V shed 3 bases and J 3 bases; nucleotides not matched to a gene: 6. The CDR3 runs 14 residues. Per the germline V gene, CDR1 is SQVTM and CDR2 is ANQGSEA. DNA of the CDR3: TGCAGCGTTGATTCGGGGCGGGAGACAGATACGCAGTATTTT. Amino acid sequence: CSVDSGRETDTQYF.

A word on this clone: The same CDR3 can be traced to other DNA sequences in this sample. The chain recombines TRBV27 with TRBJ1-2; D unresolved. Germline assignment: CDR1 MNHEY and CDR2 SMNVEV (reference sequence). Trimming removed 3 bases from V and 7 bases from J, with 12 bases in between. CDR3 length equals 13 residues. The CDR3 here is CASSFPSGGGYTF. In DNA form, the CDR3 reads TGTGCCAGCAGTTTCCCCTCGGGAGGTGGCTACACCTTC.

The chain employs TRBV6-6 and TRBJ1-5; TRBD1 matches at 9 bases. The CDR3 sequence is 15 residues long. The germline V gene has CDR1 MNHNY and CDR2 SVGAGI (reference sequence). The J segment lost 6 bases and the V segment lost 5 bases, leaving 8 bases of the junction unmatched. The CDR3 bases are TGTGCCAGCAGTACTTGGACAGGGGCGGGTCAGCCCCAGCATTTT. It codes for CASSTWTGAGQPQHF.

V usage is TRBV27 and J usage is TRBJ2-5; D is ambiguous. This CDR3 has 14 residues. Germline values: CDR1 MNHEY, CDR2 SMNVEV (reference sequence). Deletions cut 0 bases from V and 4 bases from J, with 9 bases between. The CDR3 loop is CASSLSRRRETQYF. CDR3 in DNA: TGTGCCAGCAGTTTATCCCGGCGTCGAGAGACCCAGTACTTC.

The J gene is TRBJ1-1, the V gene TRBV6-5; D is uncertain. The CDR3 contains 14 residues. The germline V and J ends were trimmed by 4 bases and 7 bases, with 16 bases remaining between them. Germline lookup yields CDR1 MNHEY and CDR2 SVGAGI. CDR3 DNA: TGTGCCAGCAGTTCTAACATTGATGGTGGTGAAGCTTTCTTT. Translation gives CASSSNIDGGEAFF.

This clone occurred once. CDR3 protein: CASSPGLAARETQYF. The CDR3 DNA follows: TGCGCCAGCAGCCCGGGACTAGCGGCGCGAGAGACCCAGTACTTC. The V and J genes are TRBV5-1 and TRBJ2-5, with 11 positions matching TRBD2. CDR1 is SGHRS, CDR2 YFSETQ, per germline. This CDR3 contains 15 residues. The V gene end was trimmed by 4 bases and the J gene end by 4 bases; junction bases not matched to a gene: 6. Drawing the rest from reference TRBV5-1 and TRBJ2-5, the complete variable domain is KAGVTQTPRYLIKTRGQQVTLSCSPISGHRSVSWYQQTPGQGLQFLFEYFSETQRNKGNFPGRFSGRQFSNSRSEMNVSTLELGDSALYLCASSPGLAARETQYFGPGTRLLVL.

The rearrangement joins TRBV9 to TRBJ1-3, with D possibly matching TRBD1 (6 bases). V lost 2 bases and J lost 0, with 9 bases in between. Germline assignment: CDR1 SGDLS and CDR2 YYNGEE. This CDR3 is built from 15 residues. The CDR3 DNA follows: TGTGCCAGCAGCGTTCGGGACAACTCTGGAAACACCATATATTTT. Translated: CASSVRDNSGNTIYF.

V is TRBV29-1 and J is TRBJ2-4; D is perhaps TRBD1 or TRBD2 (5 bases each). This CDR3 has 13 residues. V dropped 4 bases and J dropped 8 bases, with 15 bases sitting between them. Germline V lookup: CDR1 SQVTM, CDR2 ANQGSEA. In DNA form, the CDR3 reads TGCAGCGTTGTGTCTCTCCTGGGGGACATTCAGTACTTC. This encodes CSVVSLLGDIQYF.

The chain joins TRBV2 to TRBJ2-7, with D perhaps matching TRBD1 (6 bases). This CDR3 has 14 residues. Germline V gene sequence: CDR1 SNHLY, CDR2 FYNNEI. V was cut by 5 bases and J by 2 bases, with 13 bases left in between. Here the CDR3 reads CASSSGAGAYEQYF. The CDR3 region has the DNA TGTGCCAGCAGTTCTGGGGCAGGGGCCTACGAGCAGTACTTC.

The rearrangement links TRBV6-5 to TRBJ1-3; possibly TRBD1 for D (6 bases). This CDR3 has 14 residues. The V and J ends lost 6 bases and 2 bases respectively, with 11 bases between them. The V gene's germline CDR1 is MNHEY and CDR2 SVGAGI. The CDR3 is CASSSYRAGNTIYF. The DNA for the CDR3 is TGTGCCAGCAGCTCCTACAGGGCTGGAAACACCATATATTTT.